This entry is about one T cell receptor (beta chain). Its specificity is not known. This CDR3 contains 16 residues. Germline V gives CDR1 SGHAT, CDR2 FQNNGV. V was clipped by 5 bases and J by 1 base; unmatched bases: 7. One entry per CDR3 protein results from TCRdb running MiXCR on the reads. The sample carries some 150,000 distinct CDR3 sequences, roughly 6.5% recorded once. The data derive from a study of T cell repertoires in cytomegalovirus infection. Study-level findings and limits: The response measured ex vivo was dominated by TCR beta clonotypes (HLA-C-restricted and CMV-specific).

Sample: PBMCs. The source is a human donor in good health (CMV status not recorded). Some clones in this sample may be carry-over from other donors' samples. The chain combines TRBV11-2 with TRBJ2-3; the match to TRBD2 covers 9 bases. The CDR3 DNA follows: TGTGCCAGCAGCAGACAGCGGGGGGCCGGCACAGATACGCAGTATTTT. This translates into CASSRQRGAGTDTQYF.